A single sample is the source of the 13 T cell receptor beta chains below, sequenced in a study of T cell repertoires in cytomegalovirus infection. No antigen is known for these receptors. MiXCR, applied by TCRdb to the reads, yields one record per CDR3 protein. The table shows about 890,000 distinct CDR3 sequences, with under 40% occurring only once. The specimen was cultured CD8+ T cells from PBMCs, collected from culture after CMV antigen stimulation. These receptor sequences come from a human donor in good health (CMV status not recorded). Some clones in this sample may be carry-over from other donors' samples.

On this clonotype itself: The junction does not match germline at one end; this may be a read error. The V and J genes are TRBV7-9 and TRBJ2-1, with unresolved D. The CDR3 contains 12 residues. Germline V CDR1 and CDR2: SEHNR, FQNEAQ (reference sequence). CDR3 DNA sequence: TGTGTCAGCAGCTTATCCCGGGCAGTCATCTACTTC. It codes for CVSSLSRAVIYF.

This clonotype was observed a few times. The genes are TRBV27 and TRBJ1-4, with D tentatively TRBD1 (6 bases). The V gene lost 8 bases and the J gene lost 11 bases, with 15 bases spanning the gap. CDR3 length: 12 amino acids. Germline V lookup: CDR1 MNHEY, CDR2 SMNVEV (reference sequence). CDR3 in amino acids: CASLSGDRKLFF. CDR3 DNA sequence: TGTGCCAGCCTCTCCGGTGACAGGAAACTGTTTTTT.

The chain carries TRBV2 and TRBJ1-5; 10 nucleotides align to TRBD1. CDR1 and CDR2 from the germline V gene are SNHLY and FYNNEI. V dropped 9 bases and J dropped 2; count of bases not matched to a gene: 1. The CDR3 sequence is 13 residues long. CDR3 sequence: CARGTGGNQPQHF. The CDR3 DNA reads TGTGCCAGGGGGACAGGGGGCAATCAGCCCCAGCATTTT.

The genes are TRBV7-8 and TRBJ1-5, with D possibly being TRBD1 (5 bases). The CDR3 is made up of 15 amino acids. CDR1 is SGHVS, CDR2 FQNEAQ, per germline. V was pared by 0 bases and J by 5 bases, with 11 bases between. CDR3 in amino acids: CASSLATIGDQPQHF. The CDR3 DNA reads TGTGCCAGCAGCTTAGCGACGATAGGGGATCAGCCCCAGCATTTT.

This clonotype occurred a few times. The CDR3 DNA sequence: TGTGCCAGCAGCCGAAGACTAGCGGACACCGGGGAGCTGTTTTTT. Translation gives CASSRRLADTGELFF. V gene TRBV3-1 combines with J gene TRBJ2-2; TRBD2 aligns across 9 bases. Trimming at V came to 4 bases and at J to 3 bases, leaving 3 bases not matched to a gene. CDR1 and CDR2 from the germline V gene are LGHDT and YNNKEL (reference sequence). The CDR3 has 15 amino acids.

The chain combines TRBV6-5 with TRBJ2-5; 9 nucleotides match TRBD1. This CDR3 spans 16 amino acids. The germline gives CDR1 MNHEY, CDR2 SVGAGI. V was clipped by 8 bases and J by 3 bases; unmatched bases: 13. The CDR3 DNA follows: TGTGCCAGCGGGACGCCGGGACAGGGTTTTGAAGAGACCCAGTACTTC. Translating it yields CASGTPGQGFEETQYF.

The V and J genes are TRBV19 and TRBJ2-1; 8 nucleotides agree with TRBD2. V was pared by 2 bases and J by 5 bases, with 2 bases of the junction left unmatched. The CDR3 totals 14 residues. Germline CDR1 and CDR2: LNHDA and SQIVND (reference sequence). CDR3 in DNA: TGTGCCAGTAGTATATACGGGGGGGACAATGAGCAGTTCTTC. Translated: CASSIYGGDNEQFF.

The rearrangement links TRBV19 to TRBJ1-2, with D perhaps matching TRBD1 (6 bases). V was shortened by 7 bases and J by 8 bases, with 20 bases between the two germline ends. CDR1 is LNHDA, CDR2 SQIVND, per germline (reference sequence). There are 14 residues in the CDR3. CDR3 nucleotides: TGTGCCAGTACCCCCAGGGGAAGGCTATACGGCTACACCTTC. It specifies CASTPRGRLYGYTF.

The V gene is TRBV6-1, the J gene TRBJ2-2, with 12 bases matching TRBD1. CDR1 is MNHNS, CDR2 SASEGT, per germline. V was pared by 7 bases and J by 7 bases, with 7 bases of the junction left unmatched. The CDR3 totals 15 residues. CDR3: CASNPGQGARGELFF. In DNA form, the CDR3 reads TGTGCCAGCAATCCGGGACAGGGGGCGCGCGGGGAGCTGTTTTTT.

The chain combines TRBV4-1 with TRBJ2-2; D unresolved. This CDR3 region has 16 residues. Trimming stripped 4 bases from V and 1 base from J, with 13 bases between. Germline V gene data show CDR1 as MGHRA and CDR2 as YSYEKL. The CDR3 loop is CASSPWGSGNTGELFF. In nucleotides, the CDR3 is TGCGCCAGCAGCCCTTGGGGATCAGGGAACACCGGGGAGCTGTTTTTT.

CDR3 DNA sequence: TGTGCCACCACCTGGGACAGGTTCTACGAGCAGTACTTC. As protein: CATTWDRFYEQYF. The chain recombines TRBV24-1 with TRBJ2-7; TRBD1 agrees at 8 bases. Germline CDR1 and CDR2: KGHDR and SFDVKD. This CDR3 is 13 amino acids long. Losses at the gene ends were 8 bases for V and 3 bases for J; bases not matched to a gene: 5.

This chain joins TRBV20-1 and TRBJ1-4; 7 nucleotides align to TRBD1. Germline values: CDR1 DFQATT, CDR2 SNEGSKA (reference sequence). The V segment lost 0 bases and the J segment 7 bases; nucleotides outside the gene matches: 8. The CDR3 totals 15 residues. DNA for the CDR3: TGCAGTGCTAGAGATAGACAGGGATACGTTGAAAAACTGTTTTTT. Residues: CSARDRQGYVEKLFF.

This clonotype was observed a handful of times. The rearrangement links TRBV27 to TRBJ2-1; D remains ambiguous. Per germline, CDR1 MNHEY and CDR2 SMNVEV (reference sequence). CDR3 size: 11 residues. This chain's CDR3 is CAVLTYNEQFF. The CDR3 DNA reads TGTGCGGTACTCACCTACAATGAGCAGTTCTTC.